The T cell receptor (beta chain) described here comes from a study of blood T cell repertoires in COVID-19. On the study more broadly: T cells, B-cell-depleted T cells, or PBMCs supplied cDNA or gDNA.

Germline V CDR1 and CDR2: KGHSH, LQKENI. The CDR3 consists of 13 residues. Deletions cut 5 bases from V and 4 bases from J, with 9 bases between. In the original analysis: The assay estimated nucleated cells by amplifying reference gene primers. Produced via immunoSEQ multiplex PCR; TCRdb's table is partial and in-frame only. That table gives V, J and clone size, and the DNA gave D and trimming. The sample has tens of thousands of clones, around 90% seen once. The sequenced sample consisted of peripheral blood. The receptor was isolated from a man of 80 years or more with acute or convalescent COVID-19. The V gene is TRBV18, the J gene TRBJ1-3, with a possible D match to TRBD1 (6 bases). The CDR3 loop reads CASSEGVGNTIYF. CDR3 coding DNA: TGTGCCAGCTCAGAGGGGGTCGGAAACACCATATATTTT.